The rows below give T cell receptor beta chains drawn from one sample of a study of spatial heterogeneity in lung cancer. TCRdb passed the 5' RACE reads through MiXCR, listing each CDR3 protein once. Here the sample spans under 11,000 distinct CDR3 sequences, 3% to 5% being singletons. The sample consisted of normal lung tissue next to the tumor, taken at surgery. The receptors derive from a male donor with early-stage non-small cell lung cancer. Both conserved end residues are part of each CDR3. Fields, in order: D gene, clone size, J gene, V gene, CDR3 protein, CDR3 DNA. A D gene is named only where the DNA matches it firmly. Only some rows state a clone size, as once, few, many or a class for expanded clones.

- many TRBJ1-5 TRBV28 CASSLSEEHQPQHF TGTGCCAGCAGTTTATCTGAGGAGCATCAGCCCCAGCATTTT
TRBD1 many TRBJ2-7 TRBV11-2 CASSSGQRAYEQYF TGTGCCAGCAGCTCGGGACAGCGAGCCTACGAGCAGTACTTC
TRBD2 many TRBJ2-2 TRBV7-3 CASSPRLAGGAGELFF TGTGCCAGCAGCCCGAGACTAGCGGGAGGTGCCGGGGAGCTGTTTTTT
- many TRBJ2-6 TRBV27 CASSFRTPGANVLTF TGTGCCAGCAGTTTTCGGACTCCTGGGGCCAACGTCCTGACTTTC
- medium-sized TRBJ2-2 TRBV30 CAWTGTPSGELFF TGTGCCTGGACCGGGACTCCCTCCGGGGAGCTGTTTTTT
TRBD2 many TRBJ2-7 TRBV20-1 CSARGSGGLTYEQYF TGCAGTGCTAGAGGTAGCGGGGGGCTTACCTACGAGCAGTACTTC
TRBD1 many TRBJ1-5 TRBV7-8 CASSTDREQPQHF TGTGCCAGCAGCACGGACAGGGAGCAGCCCCAGCATTTT
- many TRBJ2-7 TRBV12-3/TRBV12-4 CASSWGTYSNEQYF TGTGCCAGCAGTTGGGGGACCTATTCAAACGAGCAGTACTTC
- medium-sized TRBJ2-7 TRBV19 CASSIRSTDEQYF TGTGCCAGTAGTATTCGTTCGACGGACGAGCAGTACTTC
- many TRBJ2-3 TRBV20-1 CSASEIAGTDTQYF TGCAGTGCTAGTGAAATAGCGGGCACAGATACGCAGTATTTT
- many TRBJ2-1 TRBV5-1 CASSYSTEQFF TGCGCCAGCAGTTATAGCACTGAGCAGTTCTTC
- - TRBJ2-7 TRBV7-9 CASSLGGALGYF TGTGCCAGCAGCTTAGGGGGGGCCCTAGGGTACTTC
- many TRBJ1-5 TRBV12-5 CASALGTQPQHF TGTGCTAGTGCCTTAGGCACTCAGCCCCAGCATTTT
TRBD2 many TRBJ2-7 TRBV19 CASSRLAGASNYEQYF TGTGCCAGTAGCAGACTAGCGGGGGCCTCAAACTACGAGCAGTACTTC
TRBD1 - TRBJ1-3 TRBV7-8 CASSLGQGLSGNTIYF TGTGCCAGCAGCTTAGGACAGGGGTTATCTGGAAACACCATATATTTT
- many TRBJ2-6 TRBV25-1 CASRPSGANVLTF TGTGCCAGCAGGCCATCTGGGGCCAACGTCCTGACTTTC
- medium-sized TRBJ2-5 TRBV29-1 CSVAWGETQYF TGCAGCGTAGCGTGGGGAGAGACCCAGTACTTC
- many TRBJ2-2 TRBV7-9 CASSAGGGSTGELFF TGTGCCAGCAGCGCCGGAGGGGGGAGCACCGGGGAGCTGTTTTTT
- many TRBJ2-7 TRBV20-1 CSARVPSNSYEQYF TGCAGTGCTAGAGTCCCGTCAAACTCCTACGAGCAGTACTTC
- medium-sized TRBJ1-1 TRBV2 CASSRQTNTEAFF TGTGCCAGCAGTAGACAGACGAACACTGAAGCTTTCTTT
TRBD1 many TRBJ1-2 TRBV25-1 CASSEYTGDANGYTF TGTGCCAGCAGTGAATATACAGGGGACGCGAATGGCTACACCTTC
TRBD2 many TRBJ2-3 TRBV6-1 CASSELAGGPDTQYF TGTGCCAGCAGTGAACTAGCGGGGGGGCCAGATACGCAGTATTTT
TRBD1 many TRBJ1-2 TRBV6-5 CASSYRGQGRSGYTF TGTGCCAGCAGTTACCGTGGACAGGGAAGGAGTGGCTACACCTTC
- many TRBJ2-4 TRBV7-2 CASSLDGPLDIQYF TGTGCCAGCAGCTTAGATGGCCCCCTAGACATTCAGTACTTC
TRBD1 many TRBJ1-6 TRBV6-5 CASWTGAGNSPLHF TGTGCCAGCTGGACAGGGGCAGGGAATTCACCCCTCCACTTT
- many TRBJ1-5 TRBV7-2 CASSLGRADQPQHF TGTGCCAGCAGCTTAGGCAGGGCTGATCAGCCCCAGCATTTT
- - TRBJ2-5 TRBV7-2 CASSSSLLQGRGETQYF TGTGCCAGCAGCTCCAGCCTTTTACAGGGACGGGGGGAGACCCAGTACTTC
- many TRBJ2-7 TRBV9 CASSEGTERNEQYF TGTGCCAGCAGCGAGGGGACGGAGAGGAACGAGCAGTACTTC
- - TRBJ1-6 TRBV30 CAWQQGYNSPLHF TGTGCCTGGCAACAGGGATATAATTCACCCCTCCACTTT
TRBD1 medium-sized TRBJ1-1 TRBV19 CASTPWDRITEAFF TGTGCCAGTACGCCCTGGGACAGGATCACTGAAGCTTTCTTT
TRBD1 many TRBJ1-2 TRBV20-1 CSARTGYGYTF TGCAGTGCAAGGACAGGCTATGGCTACACCTTC
TRBD1 many TRBJ2-7 TRBV4-3 CASSQEGGQGLHEQYF TGCGCCAGCAGCCAAGAAGGAGGACAGGGATTGCACGAGCAGTACTTC
- many TRBJ1-1 TRBV6-5 CASSYSTLMNTEAFF TGTGCCAGCAGTTACTCGACTCTGATGAACACTGAAGCTTTCTTT
- many TRBJ1-4 TRBV20-1 CSALDSRANEKLFF TGCAGTGCCCTAGATAGCAGGGCCAATGAAAAACTGTTTTTT
- - TRBJ2-7 TRBV28 CASSRPGGVNEQYF TGTGCCAGCAGTCGCCCCGGTGGGGTAAACGAGCAGTACTTC
- many TRBJ1-2 TRBV7-3 CASSLEGNYGYTF TGTGCCAGCAGCTTAGAGGGGAACTATGGCTACACCTTC
- many TRBJ2-2 TRBV9 CASSVTSTGELFF TGTGCCAGCAGCGTAACTAGCACCGGGGAGCTGTTTTTT
TRBD2 many TRBJ2-2 TRBV24-1 CATSRPTSGGIGGGELFF TGTGCCACCAGCCGACCCACTAGCGGGGGGATTGGAGGCGGGGAGCTGTTTTTT
TRBD1 many TRBJ1-6 TRBV27 CASSLLGDRDSPLHF TGTGCCAGCAGTTTACTGGGGGACAGGGATTCACCCCTCCACTTT
- many TRBJ2-2 TRBV7-2 CASSLSRAPGELFF TGTGCCAGCAGCTTATCCAGGGCACCCGGGGAGCTGTTTTTT